The 3 T cell receptor beta chains below were found in one sample sequenced in a study of cytomegalovirus exposure and HLA in healthy donors. Primers: 60 Vbeta forward and 13 Jbeta reverse. Sequencing was performed with immunoSEQ multiplex PCR; in TCRdb, only in-frame clones are kept and a portion is missing. The sample contains roughly 140,000 clones, 68% of which appear only once. What was sequenced was PBMCs. All receptors derive from a man aged 60-69 years in good health and CMV-seronegative.

The chain joins TRBV10-1 to TRBJ1-2, with TRBD1 as a possible D gene (6 bases). Trimming stripped 5 bases from V and 8 bases from J, with 12 bases between. CDR1 WNHNN and CDR2 SYGVQD come from the germline V gene (reference sequence). The CDR3 totals 12 residues. Here the CDR3 DNA reads TGCGCCAGCAGTCCAGGGGAGCGGGGCTACACCTTC. Translated: CASSPGERGYTF.

This clone has a single count. The rearrangement uses TRBV28 and TRBJ2-7; TRBD1 aligns across 7 bases. The CDR3 runs 12 residues. CDR1 and CDR2 from the germline V gene are MDHEN and SYDVKM. V lost 5 bases, J lost 4 bases, and 2 bases stayed unmatched. DNA of the CDR3: TGTGCCAGCAGTCAACAGGGGTACGAGCAGTACTTC. This encodes CASSQQGYEQYF.

The table lists this clone with a few counts. V is TRBV28 and J is TRBJ2-2, with TRBD1 matching 9 bases. Germline values: CDR1 MDHEN, CDR2 SYDVKM. This CDR3 comprises 13 residues. Germline trimming cut 8 bases from V and 6 bases from J; bases unmatched to any gene: 4. CDR3 amino acids: CASLDRGSGELFF. CDR3 DNA: TGTGCCAGCCTGGACAGGGGCTCCGGGGAGCTGTTTTTT.